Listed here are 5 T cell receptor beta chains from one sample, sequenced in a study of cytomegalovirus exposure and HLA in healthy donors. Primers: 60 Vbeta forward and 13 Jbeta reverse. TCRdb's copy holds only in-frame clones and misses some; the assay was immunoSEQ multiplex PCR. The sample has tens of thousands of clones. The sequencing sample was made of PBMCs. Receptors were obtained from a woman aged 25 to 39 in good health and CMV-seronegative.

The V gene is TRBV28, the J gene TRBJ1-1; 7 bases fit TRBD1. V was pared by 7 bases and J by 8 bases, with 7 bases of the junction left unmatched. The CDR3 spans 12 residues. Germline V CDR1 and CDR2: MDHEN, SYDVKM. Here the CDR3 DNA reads TGTGCCAGCAACTCAGGGGGAAGGGAAGCTTTCTTT. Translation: CASNSGGREAFF.

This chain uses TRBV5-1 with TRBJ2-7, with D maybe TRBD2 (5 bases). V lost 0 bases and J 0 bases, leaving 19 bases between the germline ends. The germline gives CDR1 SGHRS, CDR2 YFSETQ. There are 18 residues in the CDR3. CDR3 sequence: CASSLARPPGYSSYEQYF. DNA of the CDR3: TGCGCCAGCAGCTTGGCCCGACCTCCGGGATACTCCTCCTACGAGCAGTACTTC.

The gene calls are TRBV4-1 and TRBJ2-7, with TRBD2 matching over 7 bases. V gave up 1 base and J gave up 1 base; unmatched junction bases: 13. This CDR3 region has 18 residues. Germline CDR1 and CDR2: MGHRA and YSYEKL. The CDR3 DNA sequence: TGCGCCAGCAGCCAAGTTGGGATGTTAGCGGGCCGTTCCTACGAGCAGTACTTC. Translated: CASSQVGMLAGRSYEQYF.

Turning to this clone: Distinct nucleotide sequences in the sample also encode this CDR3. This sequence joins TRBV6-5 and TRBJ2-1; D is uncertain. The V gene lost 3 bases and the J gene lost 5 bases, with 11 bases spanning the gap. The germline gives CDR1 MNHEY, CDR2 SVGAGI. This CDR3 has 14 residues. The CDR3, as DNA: TGTGCCAGCAGTTATAGTGAGTCCGACAATGAGCAGTTCTTC. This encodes CASSYSESDNEQFF.

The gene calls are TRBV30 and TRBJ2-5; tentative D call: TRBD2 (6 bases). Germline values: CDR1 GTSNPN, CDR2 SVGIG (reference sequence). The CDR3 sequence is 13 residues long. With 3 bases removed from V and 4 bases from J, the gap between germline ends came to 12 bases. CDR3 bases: TGTGCCTGGAGGTGGGCCGGGAGAGAGACCCAGTACTTC. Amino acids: CAWRWAGRETQYF.